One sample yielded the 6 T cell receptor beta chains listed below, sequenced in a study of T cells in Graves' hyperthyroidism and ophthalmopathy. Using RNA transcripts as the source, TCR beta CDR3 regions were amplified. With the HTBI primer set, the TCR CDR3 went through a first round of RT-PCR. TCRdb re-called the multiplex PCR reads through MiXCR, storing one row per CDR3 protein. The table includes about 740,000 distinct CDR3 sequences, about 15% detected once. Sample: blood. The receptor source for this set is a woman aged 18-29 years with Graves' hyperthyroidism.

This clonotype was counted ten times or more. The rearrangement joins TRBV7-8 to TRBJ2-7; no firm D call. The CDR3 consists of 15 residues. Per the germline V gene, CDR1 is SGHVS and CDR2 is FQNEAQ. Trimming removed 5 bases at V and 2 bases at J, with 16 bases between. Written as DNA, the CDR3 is TGTGCCAGCAGCCATCTATTTTATGGCACCTACGAGCAGTACTTC. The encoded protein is CASSHLFYGTYEQYF.

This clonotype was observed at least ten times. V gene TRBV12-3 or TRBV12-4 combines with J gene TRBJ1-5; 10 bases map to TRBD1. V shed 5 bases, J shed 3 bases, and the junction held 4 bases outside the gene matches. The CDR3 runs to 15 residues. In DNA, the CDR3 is TGTGCCAGCAGTGGACAGGGGGGCGACAATCAGCCCCAGCATTTT. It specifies CASSGQGGDNQPQHF.

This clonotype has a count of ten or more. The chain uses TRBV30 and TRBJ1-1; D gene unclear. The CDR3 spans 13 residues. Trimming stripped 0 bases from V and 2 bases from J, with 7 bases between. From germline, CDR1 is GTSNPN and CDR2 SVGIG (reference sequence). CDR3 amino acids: CAWSVNLNTEAFF. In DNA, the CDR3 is TGTGCCTGGAGTGTCAACCTTAACACTGAAGCTTTCTTT.

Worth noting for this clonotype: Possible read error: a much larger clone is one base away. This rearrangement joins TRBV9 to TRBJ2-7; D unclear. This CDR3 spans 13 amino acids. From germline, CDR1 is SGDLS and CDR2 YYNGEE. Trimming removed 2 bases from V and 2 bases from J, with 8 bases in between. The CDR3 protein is CASSVSHTYEQYF. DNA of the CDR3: TGTGCCAGCAGCGTTAGTCATACCTACGAGCAGTACTTC.

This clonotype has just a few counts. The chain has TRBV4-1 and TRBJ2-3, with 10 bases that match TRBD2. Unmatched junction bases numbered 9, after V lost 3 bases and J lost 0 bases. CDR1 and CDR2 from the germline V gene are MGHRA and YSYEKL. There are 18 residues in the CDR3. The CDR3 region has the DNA TGCGCCAGCAGCCAGGGGGCGGGACTAGCGTCGAGCACAGATACGCAGTATTTT. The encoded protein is CASSQGAGLASSTDTQYF.

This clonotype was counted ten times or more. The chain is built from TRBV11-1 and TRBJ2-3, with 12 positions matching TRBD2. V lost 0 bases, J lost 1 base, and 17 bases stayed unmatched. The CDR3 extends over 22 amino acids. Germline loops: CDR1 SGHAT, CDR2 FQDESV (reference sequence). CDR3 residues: CASSLARRTSGNLLSGTDTQYF. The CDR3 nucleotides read TGTGCCAGCAGCTTAGCCCGGAGGACTAGCGGGAACCTTCTGTCTGGCACAGATACGCAGTATTTT.